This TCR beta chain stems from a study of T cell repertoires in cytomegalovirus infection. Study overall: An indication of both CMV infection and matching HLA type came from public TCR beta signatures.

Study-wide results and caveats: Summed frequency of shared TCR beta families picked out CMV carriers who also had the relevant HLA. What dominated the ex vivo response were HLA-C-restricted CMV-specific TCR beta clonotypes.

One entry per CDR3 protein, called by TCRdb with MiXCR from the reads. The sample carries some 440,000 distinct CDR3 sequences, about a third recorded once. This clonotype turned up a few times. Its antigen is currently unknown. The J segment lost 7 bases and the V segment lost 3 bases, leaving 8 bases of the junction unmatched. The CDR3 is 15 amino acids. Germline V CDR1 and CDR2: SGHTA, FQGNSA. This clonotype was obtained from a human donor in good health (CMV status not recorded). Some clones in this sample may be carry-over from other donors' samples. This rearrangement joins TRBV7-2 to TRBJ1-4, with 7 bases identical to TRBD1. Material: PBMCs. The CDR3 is CASSLGRGRSEKLFF. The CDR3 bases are TGTGCCAGCAGCTTGGGTAGGGGGCGGAGTGAAAAACTGTTTTTT.